The clone carrying this T cell receptor beta chain was seen only a few times. The record originates from a study of cytotoxic CD8 clonotypes in ibrutinib-treated CLL. Germline V gene sequence: CDR1 SQVTM, CDR2 ANQGSEA. This CDR3 comprises 16 residues. V dropped 4 bases and J dropped 5; count of bases not matched to a gene: 10. Using immunoSEQ multiplex PCR, the repertoire was profiled, and TCRdb retains in-frame clones only, with some absent. Of about 160,000 clones in the sample, about 88% were seen once. This receptor was taken from a human donor with chronic lymphocytic leukemia. The chain is built from TRBV29-1 and TRBJ2-1; 11 bases are shared with TRBD2. The starting material was PBMCs, obtained at disease progression, from a patient treated with ibrutinib. The CDR3 spells CSVGLAGGHRNNEQFF. The DNA for the CDR3 is TGCAGCGTTGGCCTAGCGGGAGGCCACCGCAACAATGAGCAGTTCTTC.